This TCR beta chain came from a study of cytomegalovirus exposure and HLA in healthy donors. Primers: 60 Vbeta forward and 13 Jbeta reverse. Libraries were prepared by immunoSEQ multiplex PCR; TCRdb keeps only in-frame clonotypes and omits some of them. The sample records 75,000 to 90,000 clones, 70% to 80% being singletons. This clone was found a few times. Its target is not known. Germline V CDR1 and CDR2: SNHLY, FYNNEI. The CDR3 has 13 amino acids. Trimming removed 7 bases at V and 1 base at J, with 10 bases between. Findings and limits, study-wide: Analyses of presence/absence relied on an assumption of roughly uniform sequencing depth across donors. With further analysis later on, most CMV-associated TCR beta chains appeared HLA-restricted.

Samples came from healthy bone marrow donors. This receptor was identified in a man over 45 in good health and CMV-seronegative. Sequenced material: PBMCs. V and J are TRBV2 and TRBJ1-1; D remains unclear. The CDR3 nucleotides read TGTGCCAGCACGGGAAGTGGGAACACTGAAGCTTTCTTT. Amino acid sequence: CASTGSGNTEAFF.